This T cell receptor (beta chain) was retrieved from a study of T cells after posttransplantation cyclophosphamide. With regard to this clone: What it binds is not known.

Looked up from germline, CDR1 is MNHNS and CDR2 is SASEGT. Germline trimming cut 0 bases from V and 1 base from J; bases unmatched to any gene: 10. The CDR3 sequence is 18 residues long. Broader study findings: Tissue-infiltrating T cells from skin or gut overlapped little with blood T cells. TRB clonality was highly associated with recipient CMV seropositivity and reactivation.

Profiled with immunoSEQ multiplex PCR; TCRdb holds only in-frame clones, not every one. The sample has about 52,000 clones; around 94% are singletons. The sequence was collected from a woman aged 25 to 39 in good health and a related stem cell transplant donor. Sequenced sample: PBMCs. The rearrangement uses TRBV6-1 and TRBJ2-5; 8 bases are a match to TRBD2. CDR3 nucleotides: TGTGCCAGCAGTGAAGCGCTAGCGGCGGGGGGCCCCCAAGAGACCCAGTACTTC. Protein sequence: CASSEALAAGGPQETQYF.